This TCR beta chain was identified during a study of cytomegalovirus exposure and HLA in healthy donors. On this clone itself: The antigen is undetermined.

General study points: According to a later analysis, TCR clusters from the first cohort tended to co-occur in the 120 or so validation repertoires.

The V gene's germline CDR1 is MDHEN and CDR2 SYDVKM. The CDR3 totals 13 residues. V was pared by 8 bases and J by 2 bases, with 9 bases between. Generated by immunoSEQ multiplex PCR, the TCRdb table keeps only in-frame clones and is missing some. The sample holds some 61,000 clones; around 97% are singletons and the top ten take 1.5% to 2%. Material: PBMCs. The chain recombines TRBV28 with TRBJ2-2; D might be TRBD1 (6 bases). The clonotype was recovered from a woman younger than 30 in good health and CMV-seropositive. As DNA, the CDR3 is TGTGCCAGCCGGGACACCAACACCGGGGAGCTGTTTTTT. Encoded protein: CASRDTNTGELFF. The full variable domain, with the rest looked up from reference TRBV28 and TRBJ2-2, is DVKVTQSSRYLVKRTGEKVFLECVQDMDHENMFWYRQDPGLGLRLIYFSYDVKMKEKGDIPEGYSVSREKKERFSLILESASTNQTSMYLCASRDTNTGELFFGEGSRLTVL.